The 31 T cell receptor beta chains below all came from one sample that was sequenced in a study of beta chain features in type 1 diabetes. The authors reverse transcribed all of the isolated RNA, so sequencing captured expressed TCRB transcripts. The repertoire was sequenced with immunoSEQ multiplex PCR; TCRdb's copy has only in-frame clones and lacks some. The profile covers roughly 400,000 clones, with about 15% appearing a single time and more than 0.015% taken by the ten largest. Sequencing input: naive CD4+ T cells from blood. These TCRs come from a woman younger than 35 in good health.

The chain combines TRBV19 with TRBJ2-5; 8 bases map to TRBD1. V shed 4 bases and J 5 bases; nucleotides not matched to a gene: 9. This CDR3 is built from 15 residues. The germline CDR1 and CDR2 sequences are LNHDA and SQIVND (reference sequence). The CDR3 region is CASSTRTGRPETQYF. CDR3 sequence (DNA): TGTGCCAGTAGTACCCGGACAGGGAGACCTGAGACCCAGTACTTC.

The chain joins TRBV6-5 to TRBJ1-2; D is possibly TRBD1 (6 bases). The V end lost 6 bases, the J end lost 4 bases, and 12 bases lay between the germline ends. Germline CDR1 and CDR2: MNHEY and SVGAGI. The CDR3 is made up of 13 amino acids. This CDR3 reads CASRAGERYGYTF. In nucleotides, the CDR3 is TGTGCCAGCAGAGCAGGGGAACGCTATGGCTACACCTTC.

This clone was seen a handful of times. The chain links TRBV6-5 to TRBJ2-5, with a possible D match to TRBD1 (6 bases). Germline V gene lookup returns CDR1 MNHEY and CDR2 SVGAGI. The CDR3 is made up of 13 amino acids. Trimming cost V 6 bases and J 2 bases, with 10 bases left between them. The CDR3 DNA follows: TGTGCCAGCAGCCGCGGACAGCAAGAGACCCAGTACTTC. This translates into CASSRGQQETQYF.

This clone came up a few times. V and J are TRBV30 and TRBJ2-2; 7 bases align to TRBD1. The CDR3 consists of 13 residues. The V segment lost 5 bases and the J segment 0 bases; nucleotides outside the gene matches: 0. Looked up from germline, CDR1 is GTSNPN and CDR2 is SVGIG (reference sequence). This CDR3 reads CAWGQANTGELFF. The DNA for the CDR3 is TGTGCCTGGGGACAGGCGAACACCGGGGAGCTGTTTTTT.

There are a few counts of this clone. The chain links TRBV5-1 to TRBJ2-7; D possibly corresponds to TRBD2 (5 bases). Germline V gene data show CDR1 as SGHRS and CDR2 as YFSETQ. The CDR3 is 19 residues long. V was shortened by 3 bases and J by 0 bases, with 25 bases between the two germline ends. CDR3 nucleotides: TGCGCCAGCAGCTCTTTAACACGTACTAGGAAGCCGAGCTCCTACGAGCAGTACTTC. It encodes CASSSLTRTRKPSSYEQYF.

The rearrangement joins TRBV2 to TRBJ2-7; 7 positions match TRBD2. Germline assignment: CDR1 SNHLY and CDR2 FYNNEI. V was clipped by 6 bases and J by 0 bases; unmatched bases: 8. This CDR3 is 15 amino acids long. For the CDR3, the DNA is TGTGCCAGCAGCCAGAGCGGGGTTAGCTCCTACGAGCAGTACTTC. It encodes CASSQSGVSSYEQYF.

As DNA, the CDR3 is TGTGCCAGTAGTGCTCAGGGGACAGGCAGTGAGCAGTACTTC. It specifies CASSAQGTGSEQYF. This sequence joins TRBV19 and TRBJ2-7; the match to TRBD1 covers 8 bases. In germline, CDR1 is LNHDA, CDR2 SQIVND (reference sequence). CDR3 size: 14 residues. V lost 5 bases, J lost 7 bases, and 10 bases stayed unmatched. Filled out from reference TRBV19 and TRBJ2-7, the complete variable domain reads DGGITQSPKYLFRKEGQNVTLSCEQNLNHDAMYWYRQDPGQGLRLIYYSQIVNDFQKGDIAEGYSVSREKKESFPLTVTSAQKNPTAFYLCASSAQGTGSEQYFGPGTRLTVT.

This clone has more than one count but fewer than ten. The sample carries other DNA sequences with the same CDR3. Here the CDR3 DNA reads TGTGCCAGCAGCGTCCGTTACAATGAGCAGTTCTTC. Its translation: CASSVRYNEQFF. This chain connects TRBV9 to TRBJ2-1; no reliable D call. The CDR3 loop spans 12 amino acids. The V gene's germline CDR1 is SGDLS and CDR2 YYNGEE. Deletions cut 2 bases from V and 4 bases from J, with 4 bases between. Full variable domain (outside the CDR3, taken from reference TRBV9 and TRBJ2-1): DSGVTQTPKHLITATGQRVTLRCSPRSGDLSVYWYQQSLDQGLQFLIQYYNGEERAKGNILERFSAQQFPDLHSELNLSSLELGDSALYFCASSVRYNEQFFGPGTRLTVL.

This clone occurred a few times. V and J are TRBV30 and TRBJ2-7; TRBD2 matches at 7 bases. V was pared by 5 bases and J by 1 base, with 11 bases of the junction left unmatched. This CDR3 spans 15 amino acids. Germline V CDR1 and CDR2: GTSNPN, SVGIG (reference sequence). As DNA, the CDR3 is TGTGCCTGGCGTCGTCTGGCGGGAGTTTCCTACGAGCAGTACTTC. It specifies CAWRRLAGVSYEQYF.

CDR3 in DNA: TGTGCCAGCAGTTCCGGACAGGGGGCATGGGAGCAGTACTTC. Translating it yields CASSSGQGAWEQYF. V is TRBV6-6 and J is TRBJ2-7, with 11 nucleotides matching TRBD1. Germline CDR1 is MNHNY and CDR2 is SVGAGI (reference sequence). This CDR3 comprises 14 residues. The ends lost 4 bases at V and 7 bases at J; junction bases unmatched: 6.

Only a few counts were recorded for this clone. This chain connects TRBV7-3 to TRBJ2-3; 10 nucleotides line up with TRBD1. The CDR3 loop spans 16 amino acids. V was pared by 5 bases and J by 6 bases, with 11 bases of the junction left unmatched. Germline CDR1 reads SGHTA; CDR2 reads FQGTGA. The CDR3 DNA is TGTGCCAGCAGCCTGCGGGACAGGGGATTTTCGGATACGCAGTATTTT. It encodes CASSLRDRGFSDTQYF.

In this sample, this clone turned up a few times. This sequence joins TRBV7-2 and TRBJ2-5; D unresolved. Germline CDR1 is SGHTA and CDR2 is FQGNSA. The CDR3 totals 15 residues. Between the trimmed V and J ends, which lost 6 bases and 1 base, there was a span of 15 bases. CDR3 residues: CASRFGQALQETQYF. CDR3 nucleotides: TGTGCCAGCAGGTTCGGTCAGGCCCTCCAAGAGACCCAGTACTTC. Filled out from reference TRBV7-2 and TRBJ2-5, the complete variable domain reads GAGVSQSPSNKVTEKGKDVELRCDPISGHTALYWYRQSLGQGLEFLIYFQGNSAPDKSGLPSDRFSAERTGGSVSTLTIQRTQQEDSAVYLCASRFGQALQETQYFGPGTRLLVL.

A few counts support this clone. The CDR3 DNA reads as TGTGCCTGGAGTGTACGTTGGGGGAGGCTAGCGGGAAACAATGAGCAGTTCTTC. It is translated as CAWSVRWGRLAGNNEQFF. The chain joins TRBV30 to TRBJ2-1; 9 nucleotides match TRBD2. CDR3 length: 18 amino acids. V shed 0 bases, J shed 5 bases, and the junction held 14 bases outside the gene matches. Germline CDR1 and CDR2: GTSNPN and SVGIG (reference sequence).

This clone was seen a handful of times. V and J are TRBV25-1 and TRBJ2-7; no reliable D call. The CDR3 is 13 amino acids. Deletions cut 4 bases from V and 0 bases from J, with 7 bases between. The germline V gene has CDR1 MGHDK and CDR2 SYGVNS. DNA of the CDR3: TGTGCCAGCAGTGGTAGAGTCTCCTACGAGCAGTACTTC. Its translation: CASSGRVSYEQYF.

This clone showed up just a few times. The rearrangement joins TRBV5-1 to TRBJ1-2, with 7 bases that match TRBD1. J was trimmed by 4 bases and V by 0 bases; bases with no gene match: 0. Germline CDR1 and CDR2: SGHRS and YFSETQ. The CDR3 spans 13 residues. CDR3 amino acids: CASSLDRGYGYTF. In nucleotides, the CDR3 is TGCGCCAGCAGCTTGGACAGGGGCTATGGCTACACCTTC.

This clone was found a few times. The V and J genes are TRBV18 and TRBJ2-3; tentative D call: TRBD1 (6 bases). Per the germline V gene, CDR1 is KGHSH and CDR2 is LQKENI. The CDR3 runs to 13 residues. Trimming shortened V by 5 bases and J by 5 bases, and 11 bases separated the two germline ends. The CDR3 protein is CASSTTGKDTQYF. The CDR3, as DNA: TGTGCCAGCTCAACAACAGGGAAAGATACGCAGTATTTT. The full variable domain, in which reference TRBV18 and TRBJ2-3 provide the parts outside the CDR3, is NAGVMQNPRHLVRRRGQEARLRCSPMKGHSHVYWYRQLPEEGLKFMVYLQKENIIDESGMPKERFSAEFPKEGPSILRIQQVVRGDSAAYFCASSTTGKDTQYFGPGTRLTVL.

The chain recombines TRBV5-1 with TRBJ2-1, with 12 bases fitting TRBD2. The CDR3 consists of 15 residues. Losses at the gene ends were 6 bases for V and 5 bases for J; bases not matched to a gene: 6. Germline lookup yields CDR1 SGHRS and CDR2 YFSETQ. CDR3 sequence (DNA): TGCGCCAGCACCACTCTAGCGGGAGGGGACAATGAGCAGTTCTTC. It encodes CASTTLAGGDNEQFF.

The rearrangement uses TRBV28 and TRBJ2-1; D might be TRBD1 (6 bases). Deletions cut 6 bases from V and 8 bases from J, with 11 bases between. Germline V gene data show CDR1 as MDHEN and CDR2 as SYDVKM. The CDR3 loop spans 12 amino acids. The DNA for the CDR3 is TGTGCCAGCAGCCTACAGGGCGATGAGCAGTTCTTC. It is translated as CASSLQGDEQFF.

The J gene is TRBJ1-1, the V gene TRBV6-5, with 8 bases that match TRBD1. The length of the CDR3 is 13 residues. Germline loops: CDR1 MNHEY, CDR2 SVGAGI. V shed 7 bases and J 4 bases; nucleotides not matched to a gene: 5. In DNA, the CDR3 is TGTGCCAGCATAAGACAGGGGCCCACTGAAGCTTTCTTT. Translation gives CASIRQGPTEAFF.

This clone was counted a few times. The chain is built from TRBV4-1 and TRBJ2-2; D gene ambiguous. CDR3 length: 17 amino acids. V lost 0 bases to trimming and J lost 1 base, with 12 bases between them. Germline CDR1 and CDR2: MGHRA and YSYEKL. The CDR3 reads CASSQDAARLNTGELFF. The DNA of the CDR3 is TGCGCCAGCAGCCAAGATGCGGCGCGGCTGAACACCGGGGAGCTGTTTTTT.

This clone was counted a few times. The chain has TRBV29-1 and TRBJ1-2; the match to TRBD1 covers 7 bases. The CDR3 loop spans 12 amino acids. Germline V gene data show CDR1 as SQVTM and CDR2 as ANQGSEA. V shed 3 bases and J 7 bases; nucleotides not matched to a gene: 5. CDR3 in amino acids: CSVETGSSGYTF. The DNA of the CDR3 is TGCAGCGTTGAGACAGGGAGTTCTGGCTACACCTTC.

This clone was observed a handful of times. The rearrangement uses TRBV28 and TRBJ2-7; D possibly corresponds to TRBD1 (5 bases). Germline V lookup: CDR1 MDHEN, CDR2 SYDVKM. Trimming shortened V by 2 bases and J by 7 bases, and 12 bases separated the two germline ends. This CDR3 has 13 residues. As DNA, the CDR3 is TGTGCCAGCAGTTTACGGACACTCATAGAGCAGTACTTC. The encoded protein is CASSLRTLIEQYF.

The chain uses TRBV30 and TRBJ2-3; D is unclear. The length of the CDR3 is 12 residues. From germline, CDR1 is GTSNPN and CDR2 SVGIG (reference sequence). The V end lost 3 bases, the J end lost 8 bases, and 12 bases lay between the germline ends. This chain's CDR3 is CAWRPGLGTQYF. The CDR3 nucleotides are TGTGCCTGGAGACCCGGGTTGGGTACGCAGTATTTT.

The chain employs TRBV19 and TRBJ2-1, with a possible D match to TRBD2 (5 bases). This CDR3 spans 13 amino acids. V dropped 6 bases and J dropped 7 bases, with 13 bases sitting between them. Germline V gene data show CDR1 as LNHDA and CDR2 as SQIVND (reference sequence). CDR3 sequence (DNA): TGTGCCAGTAGCCCCCTTGGGGAGAATGAGCAGTTCTTC. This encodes CASSPLGENEQFF. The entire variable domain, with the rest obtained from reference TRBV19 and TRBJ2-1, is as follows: DGGITQSPKYLFRKEGQNVTLSCEQNLNHDAMYWYRQDPGQGLRLIYYSQIVNDFQKGDIAEGYSVSREKKESFPLTVTSAQKNPTAFYLCASSPLGENEQFFGPGTRLTVL.

Written as DNA, the CDR3 is TGTGCCAGCAGCTTAGCAGCCACGAACACTGAAGCTTTCTTT. Amino acid sequence: CASSLAATNTEAFF. The V gene is TRBV7-9, the J gene TRBJ1-1; D uncertain. Per the germline V gene, CDR1 is SEHNR and CDR2 is FQNEAQ (reference sequence). Trimming cost V 0 bases and J 1 base, with 6 bases left between them. The length of the CDR3 is 14 residues.

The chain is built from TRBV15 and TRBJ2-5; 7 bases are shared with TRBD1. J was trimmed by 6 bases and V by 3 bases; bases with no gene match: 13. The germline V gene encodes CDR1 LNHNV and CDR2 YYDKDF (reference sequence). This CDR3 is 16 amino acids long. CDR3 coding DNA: TGTGCCACCAGCAGTGGTATAGGGGGCGTATTAAAGACCCAGTACTTC. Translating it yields CATSSGIGGVLKTQYF.

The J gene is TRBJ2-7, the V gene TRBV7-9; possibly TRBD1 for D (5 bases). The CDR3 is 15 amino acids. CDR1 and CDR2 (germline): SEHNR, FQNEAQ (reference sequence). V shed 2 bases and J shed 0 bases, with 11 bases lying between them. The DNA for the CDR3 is TGTGCCAGCAGCTTACTGACAGCCGCCTCCTACGAGCAGTACTTC. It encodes CASSLLTAASYEQYF. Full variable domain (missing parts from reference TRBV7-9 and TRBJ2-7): DTGVSQNPRHKITKRGQNVTFRCDPISEHNRLYWYRQTLGQGPEFLTYFQNEAQLEKSRLLSDRFSAERPKGSFSTLEIQRTEQGDSAMYLCASSLLTAASYEQYFGPGTRLTVT.

As DNA, the CDR3 is TGTGCCAGCTCATTTGGCAGGTTGTCCTACGAGCAGTACTTC. Translation gives CASSFGRLSYEQYF. The chain joins TRBV18 to TRBJ2-7; D call uncertain. This CDR3 comprises 14 residues. Trimming took off 5 bases at V and 1 base at J, with 12 bases between the two ends. In germline, CDR1 is KGHSH, CDR2 LQKENI.

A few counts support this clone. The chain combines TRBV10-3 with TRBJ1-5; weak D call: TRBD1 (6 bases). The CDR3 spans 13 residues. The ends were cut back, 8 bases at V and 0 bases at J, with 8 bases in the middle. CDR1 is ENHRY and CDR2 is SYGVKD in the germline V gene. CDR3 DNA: TGTGCCATCCGGGACAATAGCAATCAGCCCCAGCATTTT. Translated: CAIRDNSNQPQHF.

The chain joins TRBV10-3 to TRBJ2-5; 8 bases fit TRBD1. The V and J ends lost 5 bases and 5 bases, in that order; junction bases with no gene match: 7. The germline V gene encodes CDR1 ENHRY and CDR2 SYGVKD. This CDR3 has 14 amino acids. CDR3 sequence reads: CAISLQGAWETQYF. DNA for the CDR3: TGTGCCATCAGTCTCCAGGGGGCTTGGGAGACCCAGTACTTC.

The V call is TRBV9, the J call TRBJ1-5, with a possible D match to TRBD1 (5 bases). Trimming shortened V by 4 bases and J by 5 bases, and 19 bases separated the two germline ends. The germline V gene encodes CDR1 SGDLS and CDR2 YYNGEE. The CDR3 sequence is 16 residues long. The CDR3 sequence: CASSIRQTPRDQPQHF. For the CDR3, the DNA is TGTGCCAGCAGCATCCGACAGACACCTAGGGATCAGCCCCAGCATTTT.